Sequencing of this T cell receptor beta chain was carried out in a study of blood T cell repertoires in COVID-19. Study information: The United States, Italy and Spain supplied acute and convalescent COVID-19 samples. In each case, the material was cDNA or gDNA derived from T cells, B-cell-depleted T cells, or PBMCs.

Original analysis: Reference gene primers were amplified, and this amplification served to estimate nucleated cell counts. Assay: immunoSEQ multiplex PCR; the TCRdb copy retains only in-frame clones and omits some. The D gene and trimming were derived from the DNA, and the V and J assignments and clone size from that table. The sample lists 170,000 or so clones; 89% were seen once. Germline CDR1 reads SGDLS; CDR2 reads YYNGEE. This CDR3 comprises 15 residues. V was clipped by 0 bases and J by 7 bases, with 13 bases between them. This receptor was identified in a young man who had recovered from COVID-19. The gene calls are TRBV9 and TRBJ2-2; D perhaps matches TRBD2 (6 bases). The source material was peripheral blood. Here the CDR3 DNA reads TGTGCCAGCAGCGTAGTGGAGGGGTTTGGCGGGGAGCTGTTTTTT. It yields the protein CASSVVEGFGGELFF. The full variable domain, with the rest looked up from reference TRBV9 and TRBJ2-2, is DSGVTQTPKHLITATGQRVTLRCSPRSGDLSVYWYQQSLDQGLQFLIQYYNGEERAKGNILERFSAQQFPDLHSELNLSSLELGDSALYFCASSVVEGFGGELFFGEGSRLTVL.